A single sample is the source of the 25 T cell receptor beta chains below, sequenced in a study of T cell responses to AZD1222 COVID-19 vaccine. The repertoire was sequenced with immunoSEQ multiplex PCR; TCRdb's copy has only in-frame clones and lacks some. The sample lists about 120,000 clones, 87% occurring once. Specimen: peripheral blood, collected on day 0 of AZD1222 vaccination. All receptors derive from an adult in good health.

This clone has only one observation. The gene calls are TRBV6-6 and TRBJ2-1; no definite D call. Per germline, CDR1 MNHNY and CDR2 SVGAGI (reference sequence). Deletions cut 0 bases from V and 7 bases from J, with 4 bases between. This CDR3 region has 12 residues. In DNA, the CDR3 is TGTGCCAGCAGTTACTCGGGAAATGAGCAGTTCTTC. Translation gives CASSYSGNEQFF.

The chain uses TRBV5-1 and TRBJ1-4, with TRBD1 matching 12 bases. Germline V gene data show CDR1 as SGHRS and CDR2 as YFSETQ. Unmatched junction bases numbered 6, after V lost 4 bases and J lost 5 bases. This CDR3 spans 16 amino acids. The CDR3 loop is CASSPGQGALNEKLFF. DNA for the CDR3: TGCGCCAGCAGCCCGGGACAGGGGGCCCTCAATGAAAAACTGTTTTTT.

This chain connects TRBV28 to TRBJ2-2; perhaps TRBD1 as D (5 bases). The CDR3 contains 16 residues. Germline V gives CDR1 MDHEN, CDR2 SYDVKM. V was pared by 3 bases and J by 0 bases, with 11 bases between. CDR3 residues: CASSFSDRPNTGELFF. Here the CDR3 DNA reads TGTGCCAGCAGTTTCTCCGACAGACCGAACACCGGGGAGCTGTTTTTT.

V usage is TRBV24-1 and J usage is TRBJ2-3, with 16 bases lining up with TRBD2. The CDR3 spans 19 residues. Germline V lookup: CDR1 KGHDR, CDR2 SFDVKD. V shed 5 bases, J shed 2 bases, and the junction held 9 bases outside the gene matches. Written as DNA, the CDR3 is TGTGCCACCAGTGCACCTCCGGGACTAGCGGGAGGGGTCACAGATACGCAGTATTTT. Amino acids: CATSAPPGLAGGVTDTQYF.

This clone was seen more than once but under ten times. The chain uses TRBV28 and TRBJ1-6; D ambiguous. This CDR3 contains 14 residues. Between the trimmed V and J ends, which lost 11 bases and 0 bases, there was a span of 11 bases. CDR1 is MDHEN and CDR2 is SYDVKM in the germline V gene. The CDR3 DNA reads TGTGCCTCTAAGCCGAACTCCTATAATTCACCCCTCCACTTT. Translation gives CASKPNSYNSPLHF.

J is TRBJ2-7 and V is TRBV27; no firm D call. Trimming shortened V by 5 bases and J by 0 bases, and 17 bases separated the two germline ends. The CDR3 has 16 amino acids. Germline CDR1 MNHEY, CDR2 SMNVEV (reference sequence). The CDR3 DNA reads TGTGCCAGCAGTCCCTCCTCCCCCACGATCTCCTACGAGCAGTACTTC. Amino acid sequence: CASSPSSPTISYEQYF.

The J gene is TRBJ2-7, the V gene TRBV28; D is ambiguous. Trimming shortened V by 11 bases and J by 4 bases, and 12 bases separated the two germline ends. The CDR3 has 11 amino acids. Looked up from germline, CDR1 is MDHEN and CDR2 is SYDVKM. The CDR3 coding sequence is TGTGCCTCAAAGCTCCGATACGAGCAGTACTTC. Its translation: CASKLRYEQYF.

CDR3 DNA sequence: TGTGCCACCAGTGAACGCCGGGACTCCCAAGAGACCCAGTACTTC. This encodes CATSERRDSQETQYF. The V gene is TRBV24-1, the J gene TRBJ2-5, with D perhaps matching TRBD2 (6 bases). Germline CDR1 and CDR2: KGHDR and SFDVKD. CDR3 size: 15 residues. Trimming took 4 bases from V and 1 from J, leaving 12 bases between them.

This sequence joins TRBV6-2 or TRBV6-3 and TRBJ2-1; 7 nucleotides match TRBD2. The V segment lost 0 bases and the J segment 6 bases; nucleotides outside the gene matches: 8. CDR1 is MNHEY, CDR2 SVGEGT, per germline. The CDR3 is 16 amino acids. DNA for the CDR3: TGTGCCAGCAGTTACTCCAGCGGGATATATCGCAATGAGCAGTTCTTC. This gives the protein CASSYSSGIYRNEQFF.

The V and J genes are TRBV7-3 and TRBJ2-3, with 8 bases aligning to TRBD1. V lost 5 bases, J lost 6 bases, and 7 bases stayed unmatched. The length of the CDR3 is 14 residues. Looked up from germline, CDR1 is SGHTA and CDR2 is FQGTGA. The CDR3 loop reads CASSTGTGGDTQYF. The CDR3 DNA sequence: TGTGCCAGCAGCACCGGGACAGGAGGGGATACGCAGTATTTT.

The chain employs TRBV28 and TRBJ1-1; 7 bases fit TRBD1. Losses at the gene ends were 6 bases for V and 6 bases for J; bases not matched to a gene: 10. Germline V gene data show CDR1 as MDHEN and CDR2 as SYDVKM. The CDR3 is 14 residues long. The CDR3 sequence is CASSRDRVLAEAFF. The DNA for the CDR3 is TGTGCCAGCAGCCGAGACAGGGTTCTAGCTGAAGCTTTCTTT.

This chain uses TRBV10-3 with TRBJ1-1; the D is unclear. Germline CDR1 is ENHRY and CDR2 is SYGVKD. V was pared by 7 bases and J by 1 base, with 10 bases between. CDR3 size: 13 residues. This CDR3 reads CAIKNTENTEAFF. The CDR3 DNA sequence: TGTGCCATCAAGAATACGGAGAACACTGAAGCTTTCTTT.

The rearrangement joins TRBV5-6 to TRBJ1-2; weak D call: TRBD1 (6 bases). This CDR3 has 15 residues. V was pared by 2 bases and J by 0 bases, with 11 bases between. Germline V gene data show CDR1 as SGHDT and CDR2 as YYEEEE. The DNA of the CDR3 is TGTGCCAGCAGCTTTCTACAGGGAACTAACTATGGCTACACCTTC. This encodes CASSFLQGTNYGYTF.

This clone showed up just once. The gene calls are TRBV11-2 and TRBJ1-6; D is perhaps TRBD1 (6 bases). The ends were cut back, 2 bases at V and 7 bases at J, with 12 bases in the middle. The CDR3 spans 15 residues. Germline V lookup: CDR1 SGHAT, CDR2 FQNNGV. For the CDR3, the DNA is TGTGCCAGCAGCTTAAATCGGGACACAAATTCACCCCTCCACTTT. Its translation: CASSLNRDTNSPLHF. Full variable domain (missing parts from reference TRBV11-2 and TRBJ1-6): EAGVAQSPRYKIIEKRQSVAFWCNPISGHATLYWYQQILGQGPKLLIQFQNNGVVDDSQLPKDRFSAERLKGVDSTLKIQPAKLEDSAVYLCASSLNRDTNSPLHFGNGTRLTVT.

V is TRBV18 and J is TRBJ1-5; D might be TRBD1 (5 bases). V gave up 2 bases and J gave up 3 bases, with 8 bases separating them. The CDR3 totals 14 residues. Looked up from germline, CDR1 is KGHSH and CDR2 is LQKENI. CDR3 in DNA: TGTGCCAGCTCACCAGTCGGGGCCAATCAGCCCCAGCATTTT. Translation gives CASSPVGANQPQHF. Looking up the rest from reference TRBV18 and TRBJ1-5 gives the full variable domain: NAGVMQNPRHLVRRRGQEARLRCSPMKGHSHVYWYRQLPEEGLKFMVYLQKENIIDESGMPKERFSAEFPKEGPSILRIQQVVRGDSAAYFCASSPVGANQPQHFGDGTRLSIL.

There are a few counts of this clone. The CDR3 spells CASSIGQNSYNEQFF. The CDR3 region has the DNA TGTGCCAGTAGTATAGGACAGAACTCCTACAATGAGCAGTTCTTC. The rearrangement links TRBV19 to TRBJ2-1; weak D call: TRBD1 (5 bases). Trimming took 1 base from V and 0 from J, leaving 7 bases between them. The length of the CDR3 is 15 residues. Germline V gene lookup returns CDR1 LNHDA and CDR2 SQIVND (reference sequence).

V gene TRBV21-1 combines with J gene TRBJ2-3; the table assigns TRBD2, which was not confirmed against the DNA. TRBV21-1 is designated a pseudogene. The CDR3 is made up of 19 amino acids. Written as DNA, the CDR3 is TGTGCCAGCACCTTACTAGCGGGAGGCTGCTCTGGCTGCACAGATACGCAGTATTTT. Translating gives CASTLLAGGCSGCTDTQYF.

The V gene is TRBV5-1, the J gene TRBJ2-7, with 9 bases aligning to TRBD1. In germline, CDR1 is SGHRS, CDR2 YFSETQ. The CDR3 extends over 15 amino acids. J gave up 0 bases and V 3 bases, and 4 bases lay outside the gene matches. CDR3 in amino acids: CASSWGTGTSYEQYF. For the CDR3, the DNA is TGCGCCAGCAGCTGGGGGACAGGGACCTCCTACGAGCAGTACTTC.

A single count supports this clone. The rearrangement joins TRBV4-1 to TRBJ2-3; tentatively, D is TRBD2 (5 bases). Trimming stripped 2 bases from V and 0 bases from J, with 12 bases between. The germline V gene encodes CDR1 MGHRA and CDR2 YSYEKL. The CDR3 has 16 residues. CDR3 DNA sequence: TGCGCCAGCAGCCAACCAAAGCGGAGCAGCACAGATACGCAGTATTTT. This encodes CASSQPKRSSTDTQYF.

The chain couples TRBV29-1 to TRBJ1-5, with TRBD1 matching 9 bases. Per germline, CDR1 SQVTM and CDR2 ANQGSEA. Unmatched junction bases numbered 4, after V lost 4 bases and J lost 3 bases. The CDR3 loop spans 14 amino acids. CDR3 sequence: CSVVTGGNNQPQHF. The CDR3 DNA sequence: TGCAGCGTTGTAACAGGGGGCAACAATCAGCCCCAGCATTTT. Together with reference TRBV29-1 and TRBJ1-5, the CDR3 gives the full variable domain: SAVISQKPSRDICQRGTSLTIQCQVDSQVTMMFWYRQQPGQSLTLIATANQGSEATYESGFVIDKFPISRPNLTFSTLTVSNMSPEDSSIYLCSVVTGGNNQPQHFGDGTRLSIL.

The chain recombines TRBV18 with TRBJ1-3; D ambiguous. Germline V gives CDR1 KGHSH, CDR2 LQKENI. This CDR3 comprises 15 residues. V lost 3 bases, J lost 0 bases, and 9 bases lay in between. CDR3 in amino acids: CASSPVDSSGNTIYF. DNA for the CDR3: TGTGCCAGCTCACCGGTCGATAGCTCTGGAAACACCATATATTTT.

The rearrangement links TRBV10-3 to TRBJ2-3; 8 nucleotides align to TRBD2. Germline CDR1 is ENHRY and CDR2 is SYGVKD. This CDR3 contains 11 residues. The V segment lost 0 bases and the J segment 15 bases; nucleotides outside the gene matches: 2. This CDR3 reads CAISESTSAYF. The CDR3 DNA is TGTGCCATCAGTGAGTCGACTAGCGCTTATTTT.

The chain is built from TRBV3-1 (or the pseudogene TRBV3-2) and TRBJ1-2; D possibly corresponds to TRBD1 (6 bases). The germline V and J ends were trimmed by 1 base and 4 bases, with 10 bases remaining between them. This CDR3 region has 14 residues. The germline V gene has CDR1 LGHDT and CDR2 YNNKEL (reference sequence). The CDR3: CASSQAGVGYGYTF. The CDR3 region has the DNA TGTGCCAGCAGCCAAGCAGGGGTTGGCTATGGCTACACCTTC.

The J gene is TRBJ2-7, the V gene TRBV7-9, with D possibly TRBD2 on 6 matching bases. The CDR3 has 17 amino acids. V was clipped by 1 base and J by 1 base, with 17 bases between them. In germline, CDR1 is SEHNR, CDR2 FQNEAQ (reference sequence). The CDR3 region is CASSLGGVVGLSYEQYF. Here the CDR3 DNA reads TGTGCCAGCAGCTTAGGGGGGGTGGTCGGGTTGTCCTACGAGCAGTACTTC.

The chain employs TRBV7-9 and TRBJ1-1; tentatively, D is TRBD1 (6 bases). V was trimmed by 4 bases and J by 5 bases, leaving 17 bases between them. This CDR3 has 15 amino acids. Germline CDR1 reads SEHNR; CDR2 reads FQNEAQ (reference sequence). As DNA, the CDR3 is TGTGCCAGCAGCTCAGCGACAGGAGGCGGGACTGAAGCTTTCTTT. Protein: CASSSATGGGTEAFF.